This T cell receptor (beta chain) was found in a study of blood T cell repertoires in COVID-19. The J segment lost 0 bases and the V segment lost 3 bases, leaving 0 bases of the junction unmatched. This CDR3 comprises 14 residues. Germline loops: CDR1 SEHNR, CDR2 FQNEAQ (reference sequence). Only in-frame clones appear in the TCRdb table, and some are missing; sequencing was by immunoSEQ multiplex PCR. The sample has around 300,000 clones, 90% seen once. Comment on this clone: This sample includes further DNA sequences coding for the same CDR3.

The sample taken for sequencing was PBMCs or T cells enriched from blood (not recorded which). V usage is TRBV7-9 and J usage is TRBJ2-3; 7 bases align to TRBD2. This TCR came from a woman aged 18-29 years with acute COVID-19. The CDR3 loop reads CASSFSGSTDTQYF. The CDR3 bases are TGTGCCAGCAGCTTTAGCGGGAGCACAGATACGCAGTATTTT.